Listed here are 23 T cell receptor beta chains from one sample, sequenced in a study of regulatory T cells in long-lasting Graves disease. As for time point: persistent/refractory GD, antithyroid drugs over 5 years with positive TRAb. RNA isolated from PBMCs was used to make the TCR library. HTBI primers from iRepertoire and Arm-PCR of CDR3 regions yielded the TCR beta libraries. TCRdb reprocessed the multiplex PCR reads with MiXCR, giving one entry per CDR3 protein. There are about 660,000 distinct CDR3 sequences in the sample; 25% to 35% occur only once, and about two fifths lies in the top ten. The sample in question was peripheral blood mononuclear cells (PBMCs), obtained when the disease was refractory, from a patient treated with antithyroid drugs. Receptors were obtained from a female donor with Graves disease.

The chain carries TRBV12-3 or TRBV12-4 and TRBJ2-5; 12 positions agree with TRBD2. V was pared by 3 bases and J by 0 bases, with 11 bases of the junction left unmatched. CDR3 size: 19 residues. CDR3 DNA sequence: TGTGCCAGCAGTTTGACACGACCGGGACTAGCGGGTAACCAAGAGACCCAGTACTTC. As protein: CASSLTRPGLAGNQETQYF.

V and J are TRBV15 and TRBJ2-7; TRBD1 is a possible D gene (5 bases). Between the trimmed V and J ends, which lost 5 bases and 3 bases, there was a span of 17 bases. Germline lookup yields CDR1 LNHNV and CDR2 YYDKDF (reference sequence). The CDR3 is made up of 15 amino acids. CDR3 protein: CATSEVNYRSYEQYF. In nucleotides, the CDR3 is TGTGCCACCAGCGAGGTGAACTACAGGAGCTACGAGCAGTACTTC.

The table lists this clonotype with a few counts. The chain links TRBV20-1 to TRBJ1-2; D perhaps matches TRBD1 (6 bases). The CDR3 totals 12 residues. CDR1 and CDR2 (germline): DFQATT, SNEGSKA (reference sequence). V dropped 2 bases and J dropped 8 bases, with 12 bases sitting between them. CDR3: CSARNREYGYTF. Written as DNA, the CDR3 is TGCAGTGCTAGAAACAGGGAATACGGCTACACCTTC.

In its sample, this clonotype was seen many times. V is TRBV7-3 and J is TRBJ1-2, with a tentative D call TRBD1 (6 bases). CDR3 length equals 15 residues. Looked up from germline, CDR1 is SGHTA and CDR2 is FQGTGA. V was cut by 5 bases and J by 0 bases, with 13 bases left in between. This chain's CDR3 is CASSLGGGTNYGYTF. The CDR3 DNA reads TGTGCCAGCAGCCTAGGAGGGGGGACTAACTATGGCTACACCTTC. Complete variable domain (other parts from reference TRBV7-3 and TRBJ1-2): GAGVSQTPSNKVTEKGKYVELRCDPISGHTALYWYRQSLGQGPEFLIYFQGTGAADDSGLPNDRFFAVRPEGSVSTLKIQRTERGDSAVYLCASSLGGGTNYGYTFGSGTRLTVV.

This clonotype turned up a few times. The J gene is TRBJ1-5, the V gene TRBV6-1; perhaps TRBD1 as D (6 bases). The CDR3 contains 16 residues. The germline gives CDR1 MNHNS, CDR2 SASEGT. V was cut by 2 bases and J by 0 bases, with 11 bases left in between. Here the CDR3 reads CASSELGGYSNQPQHF. CDR3 nucleotides: TGTGCCAGCAGTGAACTGGGGGGCTATAGCAATCAGCCCCAGCATTTT.

The V gene is TRBV15, the J gene TRBJ1-2; the D gene is possibly TRBD1 (5 bases). V lost 1 base, J lost 7 bases, and 13 bases lay in between. The CDR3 extends over 14 amino acids. Looked up from germline, CDR1 is LNHNV and CDR2 is YYDKDF (reference sequence). CDR3 residues: CATSRGGGESGYTF. Here the CDR3 DNA reads TGTGCCACCAGCAGAGGGGGGGGGGAATCTGGCTACACCTTC.

The chain couples TRBV6-5 to TRBJ1-5; D is undetermined. CDR1 is MNHEY and CDR2 is SVGAGI in the germline V gene. V lost 0 bases, J lost 7 bases, and 13 bases lay in between. The CDR3 runs 15 residues. The CDR3 DNA follows: TGTGCCAGCAGTTACTCGAGGGAGAGGGTCCAGCCCCAGCATTTT. The encoded protein is CASSYSRERVQPQHF.

Only a few counts were recorded for this clonotype. The chain joins TRBV2 to TRBJ2-4; 7 bases are shared with TRBD1. V was clipped by 2 bases and J by 7 bases; unmatched bases: 5. Germline CDR1 and CDR2: SNHLY and FYNNEI. This CDR3 is built from 14 residues. CDR3 nucleotides: TGTGCCAGCAGTGAACGACAGGGTTGGAACATTCAGTACTTC. Translation gives CASSERQGWNIQYF.

This clonotype was seen only a few times. The chain combines TRBV6-1 with TRBJ1-1, with a weak D call TRBD1 (5 bases). The length of the CDR3 is 14 residues. Germline-derived CDR1 and CDR2 are MNHNS and SASEGT. The V and J ends lost 5 bases and 3 bases respectively, with 13 bases between them. CDR3 region: CASSPSGADTEAFF. The CDR3 nucleotides read TGTGCCAGCAGTCCCAGTGGGGCAGACACTGAAGCTTTCTTT.

As for this clonotype: A read error may be the cause here, since a much bigger clone is one base away. The chain is built from TRBV15 and TRBJ1-4; tentatively, D is TRBD1 (5 bases). The length of the CDR3 is 16 residues. Per the germline V gene, CDR1 is LNHNV and CDR2 is YYDKDF (reference sequence). The CDR3, as DNA: TGTGCCACCAGCAGAGATCCAACAGGCCCCAATGGAAAACTGTTTTTT. It encodes CATSRDPTGPNGKLFF.

V is TRBV20-1 and J is TRBJ2-7, with D hard to call. Germline CDR1 and CDR2: DFQATT and SNEGSKA (reference sequence). The CDR3 totals 12 residues. The V and J ends lost 6 bases and 1 base respectively, with 10 bases between them. In nucleotides, the CDR3 is TGCAGTGCCATAGGGAATTCCTACGAGCAGTACTTC. This sequence encodes CSAIGNSYEQYF.

This clonotype was observed a few times. The chain recombines TRBV28 with TRBJ2-7, with 7 nucleotides matching TRBD1. The germline V gene has CDR1 MDHEN and CDR2 SYDVKM. CDR3 size: 14 residues. V shed 5 bases and J 2 bases; nucleotides not matched to a gene: 6. The CDR3 protein is CASSIQQGTYEQYF. As DNA, the CDR3 is TGTGCCAGCAGTATTCAACAGGGGACCTACGAGCAGTACTTC.

This clonotype was seen more than once but under ten times. The J gene is TRBJ2-7, the V gene TRBV27; D is possibly TRBD2 (6 bases). With 2 bases removed from V and 5 bases from J, the gap between germline ends came to 13 bases. This CDR3 is built from 14 residues. Looked up from germline, CDR1 is MNHEY and CDR2 is SMNVEV (reference sequence). Written as DNA, the CDR3 is TGTGCCAGCAGTTTAAAGACTAGGGTCCACGAGCAGTACTTC. Translating gives CASSLKTRVHEQYF.

This clonotype showed up just a few times. This chain uses TRBV10-1 with TRBJ2-7, with D perhaps matching TRBD2 (5 bases). Germline V lookup: CDR1 WNHNN, CDR2 SYGVQD (reference sequence). The CDR3 length is 13 residues. The V end was cut by 8 bases, the J end by 0 bases, with 11 bases between. CDR3 sequence (DNA): TGCGCCAGCTCGGACTCCCGCTCCTACGAGCAGTACTTC. Translating gives CASSDSRSYEQYF.

The chain carries TRBV4-1 and TRBJ2-7; D gene unclear. This CDR3 contains 15 residues. CDR1 is MGHRA and CDR2 is YSYEKL in the germline V gene. Trimming pared 5 bases from V and 3 bases from J, leaving 17 bases between. This CDR3 reads CASSYQFPDDYEQYF. The CDR3 DNA sequence: TGCGCCAGCAGCTACCAATTCCCGGACGACTACGAGCAGTACTTC.

The chain is built from TRBV6-1 and TRBJ2-5; tentative D call: TRBD2 (5 bases). The last part of the DNA fits TRBJ2-1 better; the J call may be wrong. CDR1 is MNHNS, CDR2 SASEGT, per germline. The CDR3 runs 16 residues. The CDR3 protein is CASSEVLARVSDEQFF. CDR3 DNA sequence: TGTGCCAGCAGTGAGGTCTTAGCCCGAGTTAGCGATGAGCAGTTCTTC.

The chain links TRBV30 to TRBJ2-2; D uncertain. Trimming stripped 4 bases from V and 2 bases from J, with 8 bases between. The CDR3 is 13 residues long. CDR1 and CDR2 from the germline V gene are GTSNPN and SVGIG (reference sequence). The CDR3: CAWKPVNTGELFF. The CDR3 coding sequence is TGTGCCTGGAAGCCAGTTAACACCGGGGAGCTGTTTTTT.

This clonotype was observed at least ten times. The chain links TRBV2 to TRBJ1-2, with 7 bases matching TRBD1. The V segment lost 4 bases and the J segment 6 bases; nucleotides outside the gene matches: 8. Per germline, CDR1 SNHLY and CDR2 FYNNEI. The CDR3 is 14 amino acids. CDR3 coding DNA: TGTGCCAGCAGTGTTGGCTCAGGGGGACATGGCTACACCTTC. Protein sequence: CASSVGSGGHGYTF. The full variable domain, its missing parts supplied by reference TRBV2 and TRBJ1-2, is EPEVTQTPSHQVTQMGQEVILRCVPISNHLYFYWYRQILGQKVEFLVSFYNNEISEKSEIFDDQFSVERPDGSNFTLKIRSTKLEDSAMYFCASSVGSGGHGYTFGSGTRLTVV.

CDR3 sequence: CASSPGPPNEQFF. The CDR3 coding sequence is TGCGCCAGCAGTCCGGGGCCCCCGAATGAGCAGTTCTTC. The chain recombines TRBV10-1 with TRBJ2-1; D possibly uses TRBD1 or TRBD2 (5 bases each). The CDR3 runs 13 residues. Trimming stripped 5 bases from V and 7 bases from J, with 12 bases between. In germline, CDR1 is WNHNN, CDR2 SYGVQD (reference sequence).

This clonotype was seen a handful of times. This chain links TRBV28 with TRBJ1-3; maybe TRBD1 (6 bases). CDR1 and CDR2 (germline): MDHEN, SYDVKM. The CDR3 has 15 residues. Trimming removed 4 bases from V and 2 bases from J, with 12 bases in between. CDR3 residues: CASSSPNRAGNTIYF. The CDR3 DNA reads TGTGCCAGCAGTTCACCTAACAGGGCTGGAAACACCATATATTTT.

This clonotype came up many times. The chain is built from TRBV6-1 and TRBJ1-5; D call uncertain. The V gene's germline CDR1 is MNHNS and CDR2 SASEGT. The CDR3 is made up of 13 amino acids. Trimming took 0 bases from V and 4 from J, leaving 4 bases between them. The CDR3 sequence: CASSEARNQPQHF. CDR3 sequence (DNA): TGTGCCAGCAGTGAAGCGAGGAATCAGCCCCAGCATTTT.

V usage is TRBV20-1 and J usage is TRBJ2-5; 7 bases agree with TRBD2. The V gene end was trimmed by 5 bases and the J gene end by 5 bases; junction bases not matched to a gene: 5. The CDR3 has 12 residues. Germline V gene sequence: CDR1 DFQATT, CDR2 SNEGSKA (reference sequence). This CDR3 is CSALGEGETQYF. CDR3 bases: TGCAGTGCTCTGGGGGAGGGGGAGACCCAGTACTTC.

This chain links TRBV30 with TRBJ1-1, with D perhaps matching TRBD1 (6 bases). CDR1 is GTSNPN and CDR2 is SVGIG in the germline V gene (reference sequence). V gave up 0 bases and J gave up 6 bases, with 11 bases separating them. The CDR3 sequence is 13 residues long. CDR3 DNA: TGTGCCTGGAGTGTTAAGGGGGTCGCTGAAGCTTTCTTT. Translating gives CAWSVKGVAEAFF.